This T cell receptor beta chain came from a study of T cell changes during pregnancy in multiple sclerosis. The CDR3 runs 17 residues. Germline CDR1 MGHRA, CDR2 YSYEKL. J was trimmed by 2 bases and V by 0 bases; bases with no gene match: 6. Profiling relied on immunoSEQ multiplex PCR, and the TCRdb table lists in-frame clones only, not all of them. This table holds tens of thousands of clones, 91% found once. This clonotype was obtained from a female donor in good health, enrolled as a control in a pregnancy study. The rearrangement links TRBV4-1 to TRBJ2-2, with 7 bases matching TRBD2. The source was CD4+ T cells from peripheral blood mononuclear cells, collected in the third trimester of pregnancy. The CDR3 bases are TGCGCCAGCAGCCAAGAGGCCAGCGGGGCAAACACCGGGGAGCTGTTTTTT. Translated, it gives CASSQEASGANTGELFF.